This TCR beta chain was captured in a study of T cells after yellow fever vaccination. Study-wide points: Contamination by abundant bulk-population clonotypes could be present in FACS-sorted repertoires. Post-booster samples contained most primary-vaccination clones (nearly 98% CD4, about 87% CD8).

This CDR3 is built from 15 residues. With 3 bases clipped from V and 5 bases from J, the junction kept 7 bases outside the gene matches. Per the germline V gene, CDR1 is LGHDT and CDR2 is YNNKEL (reference sequence). This clonotype was observed a few times. The target antigen is unknown. Making TCR cDNA involved 5'RACE template switching, which added UMIs and a universal primer site. TCRdb called the 5' RACE reads again in MiXCR, with one record for every CDR3 protein. Seen here are hundreds of thousands of distinct CDR3 sequences, 7% to 9% observed once, and the top ten hold approximately 15%. The genes are TRBV3-1 and TRBJ2-5; TRBD2 matches at 9 bases. The TCR comes from a man aged 18-30 years who received the YFV17D yellow fever vaccine. The sample here was PBMCs, taken about 49 days after the first yellow fever vaccination. CDR3: CASSQPAGGQETQYF. The CDR3 bases are TGTGCCAGCAGCCAGCCAGCGGGGGGTCAGGAGACCCAGTACTTC.